This T cell receptor (beta chain) was retrieved from a study of regulatory T cells in long-lasting Graves disease. Investigators prepared the TCR beta libraries by applying iRepertoire HTBI primers and Arm-PCR of CDR3 regions. TCRdb used MiXCR to reprocess the multiplex PCR reads, holding one entry per CDR3 protein. The sample consists of about 220,000 distinct CDR3 sequences, approximately 18% of them appearing once. Time point denoted: newly diagnosed GD, antithyroid drugs for less than 3 months. Isolated PBMC RNA provided the starting material for the TCR library. This clonotype was seen at least ten times. These data also formed part of another study, on T cells in Graves' hyperthyroidism and ophthalmopathy.

This TCR was sampled from a woman aged 25 to 39 with Graves disease. Here the sequenced sample was peripheral blood mononuclear cells (PBMCs), taken at new diagnosis, from a patient treated with antithyroid drugs.

CDR3 DNA: TGTGCCAGCAGTGAAGACAGGGTGAGAACTGAAGCTTTCTTT. Its protein is CASSEDRVRTEAFF. The chain recombines TRBV6-2 or TRBV6-3 with TRBJ1-1; 7 bases match TRBD1. V shed 5 bases, J shed 5 bases, and the junction held 8 bases outside the gene matches. This CDR3 spans 14 amino acids. Germline assignment: CDR1 MNHEY and CDR2 SVGEGT.